This TCR beta chain is drawn from a study of T cells in Graves' hyperthyroidism and ophthalmopathy. The V gene's germline CDR1 is SNHLY and CDR2 FYNNEI. With 8 bases removed from V and 8 bases from J, the gap between germline ends came to 15 bases. The CDR3 consists of 12 residues. The investigators amplified TCR beta CDR3 regions from RNA transcripts. HTBI primers were the set used in a first-round RT-PCR of the TCR CDR3. TCRdb called the multiplex PCR reads again in MiXCR, with one record for every CDR3 protein. The sample holds fewer than 450,000 distinct CDR3 sequences, around a sixth seen once. Each ophthalmopathy patient scored at least 3 on the Clinical Activity Score and at least 4 on NOSPECS grade, with duration under 3 months.

The origin of this receptor is a man aged 18 to 30 with Graves' ophthalmopathy. The sequenced material came from blood. The genes are TRBV2 and TRBJ1-1; D remains ambiguous. In nucleotides, the CDR3 is TGTGCCAGCTCACCAAATGGTAGAGAAGCTTTCTTT. Residues: CASSPNGREAFF.